This T cell receptor (beta chain) derives from a study of blood T cell repertoires in COVID-19. Here immunoSEQ multiplex PCR was the method, and the copy in TCRdb shows in-frame clones only, minus some. The sample has approximately 200,000 clones, approximately 88% seen once. This CDR3 has 13 residues. Germline CDR1 SGHRS, CDR2 YFSETQ. Trimming left V 2 bases short and J 5 bases short, with 10 bases between. The chain uses TRBV5-1 and TRBJ1-1; tentative D call: TRBD1 (6 bases). The origin of this receptor is a woman in her twenties or thirties with acute or convalescent COVID-19. Material for sequencing was peripheral blood. This CDR3 reads CASSFSGETEAFF. CDR3 sequence (DNA): TGCGCCAGCAGCTTTTCAGGGGAAACTGAAGCTTTCTTT.